These 27 T cell receptor beta chains came from one sample sequenced in a study of T cell repertoires in cytomegalovirus infection. Their specific antigens are unknown. Via MiXCR, TCRdb re-called the reads, giving one row per CDR3 protein. The sample holds 100,000 to 150,000 distinct CDR3 sequences, 20% to 30% seen once. Material: PBMCs, sequenced either directly or after in vitro stimulation (not recorded which). The origin of the receptors is a human donor in good health (CMV status not recorded). Some clones in this sample may be carry-over from other donors' samples.

V is TRBV30 and J is TRBJ2-1, with D hard to call. The CDR3 contains 12 residues. CDR1 GTSNPN and CDR2 SVGIG come from the germline V gene (reference sequence). The V end lost 0 bases, the J end lost 11 bases, and 11 bases lay between the germline ends. CDR3 coding DNA: TGTGCCTGGAGTGTACGAGGCAGCAAGCAGTTCTTC. Protein: CAWSVRGSKQFF.

This clonotype was seen repeatedly, ten times or more. The rearrangement links TRBV12-3 or TRBV12-4 to TRBJ2-6; weak D call: TRBD2 (5 bases). The CDR3 loop spans 18 amino acids. Trimming took off 3 bases at V and 1 base at J, with 16 bases between the two ends. The DNA of the CDR3 is TGTGCCAGCAGTTTCGGAGCGGCGCGGGTGTCTGGGGCCAACGTCCTGACTTTC. Its protein is CASSFGAARVSGANVLTF.

This clonotype was observed a few times. The chain links TRBV6-1 to TRBJ1-2; D is ambiguous. Germline V gives CDR1 MNHNS, CDR2 SASEGT. The V end was cut by 4 bases, the J end by 0 bases, with 9 bases between. This CDR3 is 14 amino acids long. CDR3 sequence: CASSATVANYGYTF. CDR3 DNA: TGTGCCAGCAGTGCTACGGTAGCTAACTATGGCTACACCTTC.

The chain combines TRBV2 with TRBJ2-1, with D perhaps given as TRBD1 or TRBD2 (5 bases each). This CDR3 contains 15 residues. The V gene lost 4 bases and the J gene lost 0 bases, with 10 bases spanning the gap. CDR1 is SNHLY, CDR2 FYNNEI, per germline. Here the CDR3 DNA reads TGTGCCAGCAGTGTCGGGGCTATCTCCTACAATGAGCAGTTCTTC. This gives the protein CASSVGAISYNEQFF.

V usage is TRBV27 and J usage is TRBJ1-4; the D is unclear. The germline V and J ends were trimmed by 2 bases and 8 bases, with 9 bases remaining between them. The CDR3 loop spans 13 amino acids. CDR1 and CDR2 from the germline V gene are MNHEY and SMNVEV (reference sequence). The CDR3 DNA reads TGTGCCAGCAGTTTAGGCTTACGGGAAAAACTGTTTTTT. It encodes CASSLGLREKLFF.

The chain links TRBV5-4 to TRBJ2-2; D may be TRBD1 or TRBD2 (5 bases each). The V gene lost 0 bases and the J gene lost 1 base, with 7 bases spanning the gap. This CDR3 comprises 15 residues. CDR1 SGHNT and CDR2 YYREEE come from the germline V gene (reference sequence). DNA for the CDR3: TGTGCCAGCAGCTTGGCAGGGAGGAACACCGGGGAGCTGTTTTTT. This encodes CASSLAGRNTGELFF.

The V and J genes are TRBV12-3 or TRBV12-4 and TRBJ2-3, with D maybe TRBD1 (5 bases). There are 14 residues in the CDR3. Trimming removed 5 bases from V and 6 bases from J, with 15 bases in between. The CDR3 here is CASSPPYPGDTQYF. CDR3 in DNA: TGTGCCAGCAGTCCCCCGTACCCAGGGGATACGCAGTATTTT.

The rearrangement uses TRBV7-3 and TRBJ2-5, with TRBD2 as a possible D gene (6 bases). The CDR3 covers 16 residues. V lost 1 base, J lost 5 bases, and 17 bases lay in between. The germline gives CDR1 SGHTA, CDR2 FQGTGA. The CDR3 sequence is CASSLNSGGGWETQYF. Written as DNA, the CDR3 is TGTGCCAGCAGCTTAAATAGCGGTGGAGGGTGGGAGACCCAGTACTTC.

This clonotype was recorded at least ten times. This rearrangement joins TRBV19 to TRBJ1-1, with a weak D call TRBD1 (6 bases). Germline V lookup: CDR1 LNHDA, CDR2 SQIVND (reference sequence). Trimming cost V 9 bases and J 5 bases, with 13 bases left between them. This CDR3 region has 12 residues. The CDR3 sequence is CASNRVGTEAFF. CDR3 nucleotide sequence: TGTGCCAGCAACAGGGTTGGGACTGAAGCTTTCTTT. Drawing the rest from reference TRBV19 and TRBJ1-1, the complete variable domain is DGGITQSPKYLFRKEGQNVTLSCEQNLNHDAMYWYRQDPGQGLRLIYYSQIVNDFQKGDIAEGYSVSREKKESFPLTVTSAQKNPTAFYLCASNRVGTEAFFGQGTRLTVV.

The table lists this clonotype with a few counts. The chain uses TRBV10-3 and TRBJ1-1; D remains unclear. The germline V gene has CDR1 ENHRY and CDR2 SYGVKD. The CDR3 extends over 14 amino acids. The V end was cut by 3 bases, the J end by 0 bases, with 8 bases between. CDR3 sequence (DNA): TGTGCCATCAGTGACCACCGGTTGAACACTGAAGCTTTCTTT. This codes for CAISDHRLNTEAFF.

This clonotype has only a few counts. The chain couples TRBV28 to TRBJ1-5, with D unclear. V was pared by 5 bases and J by 6 bases, with 14 bases between. There are 14 residues in the CDR3. Germline loops: CDR1 MDHEN, CDR2 SYDVKM. DNA for the CDR3: TGTGCCAGCAGTCCTCCGGGAGGGCTTCAGCCCCAGCATTTT. Encoded protein: CASSPPGGLQPQHF.

This clonotype has just a few counts. The V and J genes are TRBV18 and TRBJ2-5; D might be TRBD1 or TRBD2, each matching 6 bases. The CDR3 contains 17 residues. Germline CDR1 is KGHSH and CDR2 is LQKENI. Deletions cut 0 bases from V and 4 bases from J, with 18 bases between. CDR3 nucleotides: TGTGCCAGCTCACCACCGCATCCTGGGGGGCTGGGAGAGACCCAGTACTTC. Translation: CASSPPHPGGLGETQYF.

Only a few counts were recorded for this clonotype. The V gene is TRBV20-1, the J gene TRBJ1-1, with D unresolved. Deletions cut 2 bases from V and 1 base from J, with 8 bases between. CDR3 length: 13 amino acids. Looked up from germline, CDR1 is DFQATT and CDR2 is SNEGSKA (reference sequence). The chain's CDR3 is CSARLTGNTEAFF. The CDR3 DNA reads as TGCAGTGCTAGACTAACGGGGAACACTGAAGCTTTCTTT.

This rearrangement joins TRBV28 to TRBJ2-4; D remains ambiguous. V lost 7 bases and J lost 6, with 7 bases in between. The CDR3 extends over 11 amino acids. Germline CDR1 is MDHEN and CDR2 is SYDVKM. The CDR3 nucleotides are TGTGCCAGCAAAGGCTTAAACATTCAGTACTTC. Translating it yields CASKGLNIQYF.

This clonotype was seen repeatedly, ten times or more. The rearrangement links TRBV7-2 to TRBJ2-3, with D possibly TRBD2 on 5 matching bases. CDR1 SGHTA and CDR2 FQGNSA come from the germline V gene. Trimming shortened V by 1 base and J by 1 base, and 9 bases separated the two germline ends. This CDR3 is 15 amino acids long. CDR3 bases: TGTGCCAGCAGCTTAGTTCAAGCGGGCACAGATACGCAGTATTTT. This sequence encodes CASSLVQAGTDTQYF. Filled out from reference TRBV7-2 and TRBJ2-3, the complete variable domain reads GAGVSQSPSNKVTEKGKDVELRCDPISGHTALYWYRQSLGQGLEFLIYFQGNSAPDKSGLPSDRFSAERTGGSVSTLTIQRTQQEDSAVYLCASSLVQAGTDTQYFGPGTRLTVL.

There are a few counts of this clonotype. The chain uses TRBV19 and TRBJ1-1, with D perhaps matching TRBD1 (5 bases). The germline CDR1 and CDR2 sequences are LNHDA and SQIVND (reference sequence). V was shortened by 5 bases and J by 4 bases, with 11 bases between the two germline ends. The CDR3 sequence is 13 residues long. The CDR3 protein is CASSFGGGTEAFF. As DNA, the CDR3 is TGTGCCAGTAGTTTTGGGGGAGGCACTGAAGCTTTCTTT.

The chain uses TRBV6-2 or TRBV6-3 and TRBJ2-7, with 7 bases identical to TRBD1. The germline CDR1 and CDR2 sequences are MNHEY and SVGEGT. V trimming: 6 bases; J trimming: 2 bases; junction bases outside the gene matches: 7. The CDR3 has 14 residues. This chain's CDR3 is CASRATGVPYEQYF. CDR3 DNA sequence: TGTGCCAGCAGAGCCACAGGGGTCCCCTACGAGCAGTACTTC.

Comment on this clonotype: A read error may produce the germline difference seen at one junction end. The V gene is TRBV6-5, the J gene TRBJ1-1; 7 positions agree with TRBD1. Germline-derived CDR1 and CDR2 are MNHEY and SVGAGI. The CDR3 contains 15 residues. CDR3 DNA: TGTGCCAGCAGTACCCTCGACAGGGTGAACACGGAAGCTTTCTTT. Translated: CASSTLDRVNTEAFF.

This clonotype is termed medium-sized. V is TRBV20-1 and J is TRBJ1-4, with D possibly TRBD1 on 5 matching bases. V gave up 6 bases and J gave up 0 bases, with 20 bases separating them. The CDR3 is 17 amino acids. Germline V gives CDR1 DFQATT, CDR2 SNEGSKA (reference sequence). CDR3 protein: CSARPGTPGATNEKLFF. The CDR3 coding sequence is TGCAGTGCCCGCCCTGGTACCCCGGGGGCAACTAATGAAAAACTGTTTTTT.

The rearrangement uses TRBV11-2 and TRBJ1-2; D is possibly TRBD1 (6 bases). The CDR3 has 16 amino acids. V lost 4 bases, J lost 4 bases, and 19 bases lay in between. Germline CDR1 and CDR2: SGHAT and FQNNGV. CDR3 protein: CASSSPSGGGPYGYTF. CDR3 DNA sequence: TGTGCCAGCAGCTCCCCTAGTGGGGGGGGCCCCTATGGCTACACCTTC.

The chain links TRBV12-3 or TRBV12-4 to TRBJ1-3; D unclear. With 6 bases removed from V and 4 bases from J, the gap between germline ends came to 16 bases. The CDR3 totals 15 residues. For the CDR3, the DNA is TGTGCCAGCAGCCCCTCGGCAACTGACGGAAACACCATATATTTT. Its translation: CASSPSATDGNTIYF.

This clonotype was found a few times. The V and J genes are TRBV7-2 and TRBJ1-4; D perhaps matches TRBD1 (6 bases). In germline, CDR1 is SGHTA, CDR2 FQGNSA. The CDR3 is made up of 14 amino acids. V was pared by 1 base and J by 8 bases, with 11 bases between. The CDR3, as DNA: TGTGCCAGCAGCTTAGTTCAGGGGTTGGAAAAACTGTTTTTT. It translates to CASSLVQGLEKLFF.

A few counts support this clonotype. This chain links TRBV5-4 with TRBJ1-4; 10 bases are shared with TRBD1. Per the germline V gene, CDR1 is SGHNT and CDR2 is YYREEE (reference sequence). This CDR3 comprises 15 residues. V lost 4 bases to trimming and J lost 6 bases; unmatched junction nucleotides: 6. Here the CDR3 reads CASSHPDRGHEKLFF. The CDR3 bases are TGTGCCAGCAGCCACCCAGACAGGGGGCATGAAAAACTGTTTTTT. Combining the CDR3 with reference TRBV5-4 and TRBJ1-4 gives the whole variable domain ETGVTQSPTHLIKTRGQQVTLRCSSQSGHNTVSWYQQALGQGPQFIFQYYREEENGRGNFPPRFSGLQFPNYSSELNVNALELDDSALYLCASSHPDRGHEKLFFGSGTQLSVL.

The CDR3: CASRGAATNEKLFF. The CDR3 nucleotides read TGTGCCAGCAGGGGGGCAGCAACTAATGAAAAACTGTTTTTT. The chain links TRBV28 to TRBJ1-4; a weak D match, TRBD1 (6 bases). Per germline, CDR1 MDHEN and CDR2 SYDVKM. Trimming removed 6 bases from V and 0 bases from J, with 8 bases in between. This CDR3 has 14 amino acids.

This clonotype was observed a handful of times. The chain carries TRBV11-3 and TRBJ2-1, with D perhaps TRBD1 (5 bases). Per germline, CDR1 SGHNT and CDR2 YENEEA. V was trimmed by 2 bases and J by 6 bases, leaving 14 bases between them. The CDR3 spans 15 residues. The CDR3 DNA follows: TGTGCCAGCAGCTTAAGGCCAGGGTCCGGCAATGAGCAGTTCTTC. Protein sequence: CASSLRPGSGNEQFF.

The rearrangement links TRBV6-1 to TRBJ1-5, with D perhaps matching TRBD1 (5 bases). The CDR3 runs 13 residues. V lost 2 bases to trimming and J lost 7 bases, with 9 bases between them. Germline loops: CDR1 MNHNS, CDR2 SASEGT. The CDR3 nucleotides are TGTGCCAGCAGTGAACAGGGTGGACAGCCCCAGCATTTT. It yields the protein CASSEQGGQPQHF.

This clonotype came up many times. CDR3 sequence (DNA): TGTGCTAGTGGTTTGGGGAGCGGGAGTATCGATGAGCAGTTCTTC. This gives the protein CASGLGSGSIDEQFF. The rearrangement links TRBV12-5 to TRBJ2-1; 8 bases line up with TRBD2. Trimming at V came to 1 base and at J to 8 bases, leaving 7 bases not matched to a gene. This CDR3 spans 15 amino acids. In germline, CDR1 is LGHNT, CDR2 FRNRAP.